The T cell receptor (beta chain) described here comes from a study of early T cells in non-severe SARS-CoV-2 infection. CDR3 length: 16 amino acids. The germline CDR1 and CDR2 sequences are SQVTM and ANQGSEA. Trimming stripped 2 bases from V and 3 bases from J, with 19 bases between. TCRdb processed the 5' RACE reads anew with MiXCR; each CDR3 protein has one entry. Among tens of thousands of distinct CDR3 sequences listed, 4.8% were seen once. This clonotype was observed a handful of times. This TCR came from an adult who was a healthcare worker with PCR-confirmed SARS-CoV-2 infection or an uninfected control (not recorded which). This chain joins TRBV29-1 and TRBJ1-2; D possibly corresponds to TRBD1 (6 bases). The specimen was whole blood. This CDR3 is CSVESSGGHPYYGYTF. The DNA for the CDR3 is TGCAGCGTTGAATCCTCCGGGGGCCACCCTTACTATGGCTACACCTTC.